These 9 T cell receptor beta chains originate from one sample sequenced in a study of blood T cell repertoires in COVID-19 (dated by TCRdb to about 2020). Library method: the immunoSEQ multiplex PCR assay. TCRdb's version of the immuneACCESS table is confined to in-frame rearrangements and falls short of the full clone set. An unresolved V gene accounts for under half of the shortfall where checked; the remainder is of unknown origin. This sample has tens of thousands of clones in its table, and 90% of those were observed once. 0.4% to 0.55% of the sample rests with the top ten. Sequenced material: peripheral blood. The receptors here all came from a man over 45 with COVID-19, enrolled during active disease.

The chain links TRBV6-1 to TRBJ1-6; D unclear. This CDR3 contains 13 residues. Per germline, CDR1 MNHNS and CDR2 SASEGT. V lost 1 base and J 10 bases, leaving 8 bases between the germline ends. Written as DNA, the CDR3 is TGTGCCAGCAGTGAAGTTCCCGAGTCACCCCTCCACTTT. This gives the protein CASSEVPESPLHF.

The J gene is TRBJ1-1, the V gene TRBV7-2, with TRBD1 matching over 9 bases. Germline CDR1 SGHTA, CDR2 FQGNSA. The V and J ends lost 7 bases and 2 bases, in that order; junction bases with no gene match: 8. The length of the CDR3 is 15 residues. The CDR3 loop reads CASTLWGQGNTEAFF. CDR3 DNA: TGTGCCAGCACCCTTTGGGGACAGGGAAACACTGAAGCTTTCTTT.

The V and J genes are TRBV27 and TRBJ2-1; the match to TRBD1 covers 7 bases. Trimming took 2 bases from V and 6 from J; bases not matched to a gene: 16. The CDR3 covers 18 residues. Germline V gene sequence: CDR1 MNHEY, CDR2 SMNVEV (reference sequence). CDR3 sequence: CASSLGNRGRNPGNEQFF. The CDR3 bases are TGTGCCAGCAGTTTAGGTAACAGGGGCCGGAATCCGGGCAATGAGCAGTTCTTC.

The rearrangement links TRBV7-4 to TRBJ1-5, with a possible D match to TRBD1 (5 bases). The CDR3 is 17 amino acids. Trimming left V 6 bases short and J 6 bases short, with 24 bases between. Germline CDR1 reads SGHVT; CDR2 reads SQSDAQ. In DNA form, the CDR3 reads TGTGCCAGCAGACGGAATCGGAGGGGAGGTGGGACTCAGCCCCAGCATTTT. Translation: CASRRNRRGGGTQPQHF.

The chain couples TRBV7-2 to TRBJ2-6, with 10 bases that match TRBD2. This CDR3 region has 18 residues. Germline V CDR1 and CDR2: SGHTA, FQGNSA. V trimming: 5 bases; J trimming: 0 bases; junction bases outside the gene matches: 7. CDR3 residues: CASSRTSGTRSGANVLTF. The CDR3 nucleotides are TGTGCCAGCAGCAGGACTAGCGGTACACGCTCTGGGGCCAACGTCCTGACTTTC.

V gene TRBV12-3 or TRBV12-4 combines with J gene TRBJ2-7, with a weak D call TRBD2 (6 bases). The CDR3 is made up of 13 amino acids. V was trimmed by 3 bases and J by 6 bases, leaving 12 bases between them. CDR3 DNA: TGTGCCAGCAGTTTTAGGCAGGAGGGCGAGCAGTACTTC. It encodes CASSFRQEGEQYF.

The V gene is TRBV28, the J gene TRBJ2-1, with D possibly being TRBD2 (6 bases). The V gene's germline CDR1 is MDHEN and CDR2 SYDVKM. Between the trimmed V and J ends, which lost 6 bases and 6 bases, there was a span of 18 bases. This CDR3 comprises 15 residues. The CDR3 spells CASSRLEGLANEQFF. CDR3 sequence (DNA): TGTGCCAGCAGCCGCCTGGAGGGGTTGGCCAATGAGCAGTTCTTC.

The chain has TRBV9 and TRBJ2-7; D is possibly TRBD1 (5 bases). From germline, CDR1 is SGDLS and CDR2 YYNGEE. This CDR3 contains 14 residues. V was shortened by 0 bases and J by 0 bases, with 7 bases between the two germline ends. The CDR3 sequence: CASSVDRFSYEQYF. DNA for the CDR3: TGTGCCAGCAGCGTAGACAGGTTCTCCTACGAGCAGTACTTC.

The gene calls are TRBV7-9 and TRBJ1-2; TRBD1 aligns across 9 bases. Trimming at V came to 1 base and at J to 3 bases, leaving 3 bases not matched to a gene. The CDR3 length is 15 residues. CDR1 is SEHNR, CDR2 FQNEAQ, per germline (reference sequence). The CDR3 loop reads CASSLDGTGHYGYTF. CDR3 coding DNA: TGTGCCAGCAGCTTAGACGGGACAGGGCACTATGGCTACACCTTC.